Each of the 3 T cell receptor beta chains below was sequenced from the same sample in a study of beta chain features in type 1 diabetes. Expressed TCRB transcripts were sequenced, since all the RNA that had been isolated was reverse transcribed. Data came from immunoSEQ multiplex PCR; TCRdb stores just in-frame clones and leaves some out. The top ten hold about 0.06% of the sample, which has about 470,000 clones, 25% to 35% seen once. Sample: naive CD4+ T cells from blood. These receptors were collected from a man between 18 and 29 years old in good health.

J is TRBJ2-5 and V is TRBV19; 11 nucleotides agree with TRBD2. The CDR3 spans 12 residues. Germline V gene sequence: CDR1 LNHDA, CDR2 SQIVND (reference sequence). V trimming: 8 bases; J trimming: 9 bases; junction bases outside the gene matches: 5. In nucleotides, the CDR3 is TGTGCCAGTTCTTGGACTAGCGGGCCCCAGTACTTC. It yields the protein CASSWTSGPQYF.

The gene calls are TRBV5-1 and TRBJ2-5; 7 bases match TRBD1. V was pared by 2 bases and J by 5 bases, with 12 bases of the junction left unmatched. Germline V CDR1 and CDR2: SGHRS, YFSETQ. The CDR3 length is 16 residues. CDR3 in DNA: TGCGCCAGCAGCTTAACCATTACAGGGGCCCGGGAGACCCAGTACTTC. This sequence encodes CASSLTITGARETQYF.

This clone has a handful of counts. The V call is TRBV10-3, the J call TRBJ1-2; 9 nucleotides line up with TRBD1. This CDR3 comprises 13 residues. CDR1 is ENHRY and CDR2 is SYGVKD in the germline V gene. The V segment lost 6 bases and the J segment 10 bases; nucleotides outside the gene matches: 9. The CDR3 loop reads CAIRTGQGSDYTF. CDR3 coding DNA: TGTGCCATCAGGACGGGACAGGGTAGTGACTACACCTTC.